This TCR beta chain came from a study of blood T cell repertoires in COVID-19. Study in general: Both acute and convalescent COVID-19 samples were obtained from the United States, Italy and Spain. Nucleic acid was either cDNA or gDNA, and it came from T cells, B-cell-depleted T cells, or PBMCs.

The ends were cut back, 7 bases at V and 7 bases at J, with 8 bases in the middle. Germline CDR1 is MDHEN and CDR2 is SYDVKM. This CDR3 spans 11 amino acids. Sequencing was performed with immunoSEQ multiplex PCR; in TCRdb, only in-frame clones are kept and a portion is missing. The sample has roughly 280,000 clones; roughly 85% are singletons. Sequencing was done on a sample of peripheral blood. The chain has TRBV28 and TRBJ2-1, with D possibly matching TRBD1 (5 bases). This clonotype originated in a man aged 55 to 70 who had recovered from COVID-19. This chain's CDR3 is CASKGDNEQFF. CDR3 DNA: TGTGCCAGCAAAGGGGATAATGAGCAGTTCTTC.